Following are 15 T cell receptor beta chains from one sample sequenced in a study of human T cells and chemical hapten exposure (dated by TCRdb to about 2021). In the paper's terms, the time point label means: patch test 1, 2 weeks after DPC sensitization. The treatment or condition label, as the study defines it: therapeutic diphenylcyclopropenone sensitization with weekly scalp DPC. Libraries came from RACE. Data came from a NextSeq 500. TCRdb redid the processing of the public reads, applying fastp at Q25 and MiXCR, and retained in-frame beta chains. Under each unique CDR3 protein, matching rows form one entry showing the most common genes and DNA. Here the sample has about 340,000 distinct CDR3 sequences; roughly 6.9% occur a single time. The ten largest clones represent less than 10% of the sample. The source was whole blood, collected in connection with sensitization to the hapten diphenylcyclopropenone (DPC). The receptor source for this set is a woman aged 18-29 years with alopecia areata. Some clones in this sample may be carry-over from other donors' samples.

In this sample, this clonotype turned up a few times. The chain uses TRBV5-1 and TRBJ2-1, with 11 nucleotides matching TRBD2. Germline V gives CDR1 SGHRS, CDR2 YFSETQ. The CDR3 is 13 residues long. J lost 8 bases, V lost 5 bases, and 3 bases had no gene match. The CDR3 reads CASSLAGGHEQFF. In nucleotides, the CDR3 is TGCGCCAGCAGTCTAGCGGGGGGCCATGAGCAGTTCTTC. Drawing the rest from reference TRBV5-1 and TRBJ2-1, the complete variable domain is KAGVTQTPRYLIKTRGQQVTLSCSPISGHRSVSWYQQTPGQGLQFLFEYFSETQRNKGNFPGRFSGRQFSNSRSEMNVSTLELGDSALYLCASSLAGGHEQFFGPGTRLTVL.

In this sample, this clonotype turned up a few times. The CDR3 DNA sequence: TGTGCCAGCAGCCGCGGCGGGGTTGCCTACGAGCAGTACTTC. It translates to CASSRGGVAYEQYF. J is TRBJ2-7 and V is TRBV7-9, with TRBD2 as a possible D gene (6 bases). This CDR3 has 14 amino acids. The germline gives CDR1 SEHNR, CDR2 FQNEAQ (reference sequence). V gave up 5 bases and J gave up 2 bases, with 13 bases separating them.

This chain connects TRBV6-1 to TRBJ1-6; D not resolved. The germline gives CDR1 MNHNS, CDR2 SASEGT. The CDR3 length is 15 residues. Trimming took 7 bases from V and 4 from J, leaving 14 bases between them. CDR3 region: CASTKEGIYNSPLHF. CDR3 nucleotides: TGTGCCAGCACCAAAGAAGGGATTTATAATTCACCCCTCCACTTT.

In its sample, this clonotype was seen many times. The chain is built from TRBV4-3 and TRBJ1-3; D call uncertain. This CDR3 comprises 17 residues. The germline V gene encodes CDR1 LGHNA and CDR2 YSLEER. The V end lost 0 bases, the J end lost 3 bases, and 15 bases lay between the germline ends. The CDR3 nucleotides read TGCGCCAGCAGCCAAGATTGGCCCAGCGGGAATGGAAACACCATATATTTT. Its protein is CASSQDWPSGNGNTIYF.

The chain combines TRBV28 with TRBJ2-1, with D unclear. The CDR3 consists of 13 residues. Looked up from germline, CDR1 is MDHEN and CDR2 is SYDVKM. Trimming pared 2 bases from V and 5 bases from J, leaving 7 bases between. For the CDR3, the DNA is TGTGCCAGCAGTTTAGTAAACGACAATGAGCAGTTCTTC. Protein product: CASSLVNDNEQFF.

This clonotype was detected only a few times. The chain joins TRBV9 to TRBJ2-3; D gene uncertain. CDR1 is SGDLS, CDR2 YYNGEE, per germline. With 1 base removed from V and 1 base from J, the gap between germline ends came to 16 bases. There are 17 residues in the CDR3. The CDR3 bases are TGTGCCAGCAGCGTAAACGACGCCATACGAGGCACAGATACGCAGTATTTT. Amino acids: CASSVNDAIRGTDTQYF.

The CDR3 DNA reads TGTGCCAGCAGTGCGACTGAAGGTCAGCCCCAGCATTTT. Its translation is CASSATEGQPQHF. The rearrangement uses TRBV6-1 and TRBJ1-5; D gene unclear. Deletions cut 4 bases from V and 6 bases from J, with 10 bases between. This CDR3 has 13 residues. The germline V gene encodes CDR1 MNHNS and CDR2 SASEGT.

This clonotype has more than one count but fewer than ten. The chain is built from TRBV5-1 and TRBJ1-2; 7 bases line up with TRBD1. Looked up from germline, CDR1 is SGHRS and CDR2 is YFSETQ. Trimming removed 3 bases from V and 4 bases from J; junction bases left unmatched: 3. The CDR3 spans 13 residues. CDR3 region: CASSSGQLYGYTF. CDR3 in DNA: TGCGCCAGCAGCTCGGGACAGCTCTATGGCTACACCTTC.

This clonotype was seen a handful of times. The chain employs TRBV7-3 and TRBJ2-1; possibly TRBD1 for D (6 bases). V lost 5 bases and J lost 5, with 16 bases in between. The germline gives CDR1 SGHTA, CDR2 FQGTGA. CDR3 length: 15 residues. The CDR3 spells CASSTYRDTNNEQFF. CDR3 DNA sequence: TGTGCCAGCAGCACCTACAGGGATACTAACAATGAGCAGTTCTTC.

The J gene is TRBJ1-3, the V gene TRBV18; perhaps TRBD1 as D (6 bases). CDR1 is KGHSH and CDR2 is LQKENI in the germline V gene. The CDR3 runs to 16 residues. Trimming removed 4 bases from V and 0 bases from J, with 13 bases in between. The CDR3: CASSREQGRSGNTIYF. CDR3 coding DNA: TGTGCCAGCTCACGTGAACAGGGCCGCTCTGGAAACACCATATATTTT.

The chain is built from TRBV6-5 and TRBJ2-2, with D perhaps matching TRBD1 (5 bases). The CDR3 has 16 residues. Germline CDR1 is MNHEY and CDR2 is SVGAGI. The ends were cut back, 2 bases at V and 0 bases at J, with 10 bases in the middle. The CDR3 DNA follows: TGTGCCAGCAGTTACGATACAGGATCGAACACCGGGGAGCTGTTTTTT. Its translation is CASSYDTGSNTGELFF.

The chain's CDR3 is CASTEQGEGEKLFF. In DNA, the CDR3 is TGTGCCAGCACCGAACAGGGGGAAGGAGAAAAACTGTTTTTT. The chain couples TRBV6-6 to TRBJ1-4, with 8 nucleotides matching TRBD1. The CDR3 contains 14 residues. Germline values: CDR1 MNHNY, CDR2 SVGAGI (reference sequence). Trimming removed 7 bases from V and 8 bases from J; junction bases left unmatched: 9.

This clonotype occurred many times. V and J are TRBV3-1 and TRBJ2-1; 10 bases are shared with TRBD2. Unmatched junction bases numbered 11, after V lost 0 bases and J lost 0 bases. The CDR3 length is 20 residues. Germline CDR1 is LGHDT and CDR2 is YNNKEL (reference sequence). The CDR3 DNA reads TGTGCCAGCAGCCAAGACCCCCAGCTAGCGGGGGCGAGCTCCTACAATGAGCAGTTCTTC. Translated, it gives CASSQDPQLAGASSYNEQFF.

The chain recombines TRBV10-1 with TRBJ1-1, with 8 bases that match TRBD1. Germline assignment: CDR1 WNHNN and CDR2 SYGVQD (reference sequence). CDR3 size: 16 residues. With V trimmed by 8 bases and J by 1 base, 12 bases remained unmatched. CDR3: CASYDPGGEANTEAFF. CDR3 in DNA: TGCGCCAGCTACGACCCAGGGGGCGAAGCGAACACTGAAGCTTTCTTT.

This clonotype was observed many times. The rearrangement joins TRBV7-2 to TRBJ1-4; D may be TRBD1 (6 bases). Germline-derived CDR1 and CDR2 are SGHTA and FQGNSA. V lost 3 bases and J 4 bases, leaving 12 bases between the germline ends. The CDR3 is made up of 15 amino acids. CDR3 residues: CASSFDGQFNEKLFF. CDR3 DNA: TGTGCCAGCAGCTTTGACGGACAGTTTAATGAAAAACTGTTTTTT.